This T cell receptor beta chain was identified during a study of T cell changes during pregnancy in multiple sclerosis. TCRdb's copy holds only in-frame clones and misses some; the assay was immunoSEQ multiplex PCR. The top ten hold about 3% of the sample, which has about 63,000 clones, around 93% seen once. The V gene lost 5 bases and the J gene lost 3 bases, with 25 bases spanning the gap. Germline CDR1 and CDR2: LNHDA and SQIVND (reference sequence). This CDR3 comprises 18 residues. The sequencing used CD8+ T cells from peripheral blood mononuclear cells, collected in the second trimester of pregnancy. The sequence was obtained from a female donor with multiple sclerosis, enrolled in a pregnancy study. The chain is built from TRBV19 and TRBJ1-1, with D possibly matching TRBD1 (5 bases). For the CDR3, the DNA is TGTGCCAGTAGTTTCGGACGGCCCAACACAGGATGGTACACTGAAGCTTTCTTT. It yields the protein CASSFGRPNTGWYTEAFF.